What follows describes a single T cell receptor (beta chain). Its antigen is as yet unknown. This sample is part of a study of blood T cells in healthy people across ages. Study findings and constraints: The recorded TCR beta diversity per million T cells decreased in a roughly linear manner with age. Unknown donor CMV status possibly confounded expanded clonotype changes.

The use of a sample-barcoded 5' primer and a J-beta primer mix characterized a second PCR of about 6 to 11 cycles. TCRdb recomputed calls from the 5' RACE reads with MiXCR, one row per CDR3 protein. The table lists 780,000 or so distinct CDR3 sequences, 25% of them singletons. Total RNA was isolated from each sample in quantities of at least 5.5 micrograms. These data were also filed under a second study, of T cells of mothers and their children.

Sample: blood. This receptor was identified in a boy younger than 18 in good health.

CDR3 sequence reads: CASSFRGRHGYTF. CDR3 bases: TGTGCCAGCAGCTTCAGGGGCCGGCATGGCTACACCTTC. The genes are TRBV5-5 and TRBJ1-2; possible D gene TRBD1, 6 bases. The CDR3 is made up of 13 amino acids. Germline loops: CDR1 SGHKS, CDR2 YYEKEE (reference sequence). V was clipped by 2 bases and J by 6 bases, with 11 bases between them.